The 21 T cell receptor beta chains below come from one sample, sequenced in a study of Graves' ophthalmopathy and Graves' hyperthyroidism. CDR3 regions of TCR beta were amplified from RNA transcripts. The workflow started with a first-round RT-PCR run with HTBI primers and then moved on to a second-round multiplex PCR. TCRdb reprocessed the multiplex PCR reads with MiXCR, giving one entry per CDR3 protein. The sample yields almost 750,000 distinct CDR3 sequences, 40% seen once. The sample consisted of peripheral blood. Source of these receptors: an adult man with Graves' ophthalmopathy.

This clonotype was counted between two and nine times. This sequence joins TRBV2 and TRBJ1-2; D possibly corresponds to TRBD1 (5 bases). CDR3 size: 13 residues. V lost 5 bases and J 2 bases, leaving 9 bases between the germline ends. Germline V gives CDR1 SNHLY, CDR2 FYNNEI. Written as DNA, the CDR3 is TGTGCCAGCAGTATGACAGAGAACTATGGCTACACCTTC. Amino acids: CASSMTENYGYTF.

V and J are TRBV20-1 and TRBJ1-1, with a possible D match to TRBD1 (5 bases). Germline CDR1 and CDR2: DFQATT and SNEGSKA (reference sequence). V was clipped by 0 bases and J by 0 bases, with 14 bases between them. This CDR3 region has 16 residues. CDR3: CSARDLGRGLNTEAFF. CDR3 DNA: TGCAGTGCTAGAGATCTCGGGAGGGGATTGAACACTGAAGCTTTCTTT.

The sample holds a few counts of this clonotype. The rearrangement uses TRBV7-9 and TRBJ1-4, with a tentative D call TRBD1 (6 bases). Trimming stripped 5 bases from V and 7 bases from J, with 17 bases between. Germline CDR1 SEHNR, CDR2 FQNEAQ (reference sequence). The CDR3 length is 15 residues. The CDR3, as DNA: TGTGCCAGCAGCCCCGTTGGGGGGGGCCTTGAAAAACTGTTTTTT. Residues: CASSPVGGGLEKLFF.

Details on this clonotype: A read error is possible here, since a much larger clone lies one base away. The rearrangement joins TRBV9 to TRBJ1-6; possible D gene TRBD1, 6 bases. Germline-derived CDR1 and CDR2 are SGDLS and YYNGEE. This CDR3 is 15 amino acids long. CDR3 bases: TGTGTCAGCAGCCCCGCGGGGGACACGGTTTCACCCCTCCACTTT. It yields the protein CVSSPAGDTVSPLHF.

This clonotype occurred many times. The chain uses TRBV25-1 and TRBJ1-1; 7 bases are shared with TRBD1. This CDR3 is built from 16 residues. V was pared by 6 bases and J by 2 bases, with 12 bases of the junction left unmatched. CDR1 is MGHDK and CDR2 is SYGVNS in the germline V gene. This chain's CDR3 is CASSQLTGQKNTEAFF. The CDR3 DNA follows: TGTGCCAGCAGCCAACTCACGGGACAGAAAAACACTGAAGCTTTCTTT.

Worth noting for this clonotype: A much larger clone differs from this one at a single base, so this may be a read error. The CDR3 nucleotides read TGTGCCAGCAGCTTAGCCACTGGACTAGCGAGCTCCTACGGGCAGTACTTC. Protein sequence: CASSLATGLASSYGQYF. The chain couples TRBV7-9 to TRBJ2-7; 9 nucleotides agree with TRBD2. CDR3 size: 17 residues. CDR1 and CDR2 from the germline V gene are SEHNR and FQNEAQ (reference sequence).

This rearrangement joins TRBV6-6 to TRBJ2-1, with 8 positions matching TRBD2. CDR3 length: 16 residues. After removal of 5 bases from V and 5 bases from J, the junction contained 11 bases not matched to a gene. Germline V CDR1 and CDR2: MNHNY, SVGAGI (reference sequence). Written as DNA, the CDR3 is TGTGCCAGCAGTCGATGGGCCGCAGCGGGGGACAATGAGCAGTTCTTC. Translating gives CASSRWAAAGDNEQFF.

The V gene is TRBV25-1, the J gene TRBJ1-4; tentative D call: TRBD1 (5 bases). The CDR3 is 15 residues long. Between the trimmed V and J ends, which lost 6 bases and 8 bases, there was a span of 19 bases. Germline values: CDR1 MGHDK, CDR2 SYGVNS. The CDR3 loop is CASRAGGGEGEKLFF. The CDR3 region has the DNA TGTGCCAGCAGAGCGGGGGGAGGGGAGGGAGAAAAACTGTTTTTT.

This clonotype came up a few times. In DNA form, the CDR3 reads TGTGCCAGCAGCTCCTATTGGGGGGCTGAGGCGAGCCCTGAAGCTTTCTTT. Its translation is CASSSYWGAEASPEAFF. This chain links TRBV7-9 with TRBJ1-1; TRBD1 is a possible D gene (6 bases). The CDR3 covers 17 residues. V was shortened by 4 bases and J by 6 bases, with 24 bases between the two germline ends. Germline V gene sequence: CDR1 SEHNR, CDR2 FQNEAQ (reference sequence). Combining the CDR3 with reference TRBV7-9 and TRBJ1-1 gives the whole variable domain DTGVSQNPRHKITKRGQNVTFRCDPISEHNRLYWYRQTLGQGPEFLTYFQNEAQLEKSRLLSDRFSAERPKGSFSTLEIQRTEQGDSAMYLCASSSYWGAEASPEAFFGQGTRLTVV.

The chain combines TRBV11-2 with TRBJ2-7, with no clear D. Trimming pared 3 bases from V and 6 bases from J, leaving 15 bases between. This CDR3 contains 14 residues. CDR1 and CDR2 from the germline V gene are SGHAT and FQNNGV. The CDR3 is CASSFPPKTFEQYF. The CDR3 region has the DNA TGTGCCAGCAGCTTCCCCCCGAAAACTTTCGAGCAGTACTTC.

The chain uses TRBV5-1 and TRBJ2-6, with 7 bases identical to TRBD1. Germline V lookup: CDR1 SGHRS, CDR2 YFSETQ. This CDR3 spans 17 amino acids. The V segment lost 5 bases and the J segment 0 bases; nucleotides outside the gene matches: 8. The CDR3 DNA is TGCGCCAGCAGATCCACAGGGGCCAGCTCTGGGGCCAACGTCCTGACTTTC. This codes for CASRSTGASSGANVLTF.

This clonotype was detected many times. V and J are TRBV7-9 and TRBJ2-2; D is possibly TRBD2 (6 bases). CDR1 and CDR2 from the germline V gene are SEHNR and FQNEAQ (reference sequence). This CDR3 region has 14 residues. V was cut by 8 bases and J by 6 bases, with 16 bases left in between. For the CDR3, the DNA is TGTGCCAGCGGTGGGGCGGGGTCGGCCGGGGAGCTGTTTTTT. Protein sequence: CASGGAGSAGELFF. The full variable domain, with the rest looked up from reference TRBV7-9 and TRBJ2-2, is DTGVSQNPRHKITKRGQNVTFRCDPISEHNRLYWYRQTLGQGPEFLTYFQNEAQLEKSRLLSDRFSAERPKGSFSTLEIQRTEQGDSAMYLCASGGAGSAGELFFGEGSRLTVL.

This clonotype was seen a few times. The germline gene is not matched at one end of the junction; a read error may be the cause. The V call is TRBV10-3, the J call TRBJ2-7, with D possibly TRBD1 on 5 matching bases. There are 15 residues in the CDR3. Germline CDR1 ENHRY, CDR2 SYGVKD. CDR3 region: CASSYLERTSYEQYF. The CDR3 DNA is TGTGCCAGCAGTTACTTAGAAAGGACATCCTACGAGCAGTACTTC.

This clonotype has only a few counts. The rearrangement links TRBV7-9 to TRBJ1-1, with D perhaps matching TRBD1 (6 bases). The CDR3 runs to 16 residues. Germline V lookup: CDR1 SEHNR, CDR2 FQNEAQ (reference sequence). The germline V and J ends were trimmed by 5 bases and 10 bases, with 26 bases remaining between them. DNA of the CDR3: TGTGCCAGCAGCCCATCGGGGGACACAGATCGCGGGGTAGCTTTCTTT. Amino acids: CASSPSGDTDRGVAFF.

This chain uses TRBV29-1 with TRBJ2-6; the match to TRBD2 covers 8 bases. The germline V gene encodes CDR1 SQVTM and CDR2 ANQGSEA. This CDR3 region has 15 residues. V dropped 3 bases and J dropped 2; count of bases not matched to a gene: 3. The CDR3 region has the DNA TGCAGCGTTGATGCCGGGGGGGCTGGGGCCAACGTCCTGACTTTC. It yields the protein CSVDAGGAGANVLTF. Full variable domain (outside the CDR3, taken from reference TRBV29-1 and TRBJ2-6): SAVISQKPSRDICQRGTSLTIQCQVDSQVTMMFWYRQQPGQSLTLIATANQGSEATYESGFVIDKFPISRPNLTFSTLTVSNMSPEDSSIYLCSVDAGGAGANVLTFGAGSRLTVL.

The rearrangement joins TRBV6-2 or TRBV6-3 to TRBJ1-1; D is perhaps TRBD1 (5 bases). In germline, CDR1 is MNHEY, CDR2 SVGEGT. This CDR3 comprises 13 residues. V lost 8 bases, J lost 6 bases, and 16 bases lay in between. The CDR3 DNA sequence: TGTGCCAGCGAACCTCAGGGCTCGTCTGAAGCTTTCTTT. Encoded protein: CASEPQGSSEAFF.

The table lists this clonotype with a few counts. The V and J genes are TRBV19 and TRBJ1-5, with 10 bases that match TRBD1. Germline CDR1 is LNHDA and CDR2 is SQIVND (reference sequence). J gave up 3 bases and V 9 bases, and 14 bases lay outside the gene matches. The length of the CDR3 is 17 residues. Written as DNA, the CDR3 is TGTGCCAGCAGTCCAAGTCCCGGGACAGGGGACAATCAGCCCCAGCATTTT. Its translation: CASSPSPGTGDNQPQHF.

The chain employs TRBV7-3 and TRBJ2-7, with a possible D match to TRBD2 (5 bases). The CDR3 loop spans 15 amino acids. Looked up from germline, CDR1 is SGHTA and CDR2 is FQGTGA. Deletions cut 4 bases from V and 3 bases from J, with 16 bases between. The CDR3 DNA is TGTGCCAGCAGCTCATACGGGGTAACGAACTACGAGCAGTACTTC. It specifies CASSSYGVTNYEQYF. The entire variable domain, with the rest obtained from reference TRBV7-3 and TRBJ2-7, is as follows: GAGVSQTPSNKVTEKGKYVELRCDPISGHTALYWYRQSLGQGPEFLIYFQGTGAADDSGLPNDRFFAVRPEGSVSTLKIQRTERGDSAVYLCASSSYGVTNYEQYFGPGTRLTVT.

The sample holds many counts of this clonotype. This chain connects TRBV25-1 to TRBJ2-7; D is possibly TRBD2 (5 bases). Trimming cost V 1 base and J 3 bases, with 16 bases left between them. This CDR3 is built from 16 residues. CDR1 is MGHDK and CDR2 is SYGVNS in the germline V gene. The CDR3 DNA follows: TGTGCCAGCAGTGAATGGCCGGACTCCCTTAACTACGAGCAGTACTTC. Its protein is CASSEWPDSLNYEQYF.

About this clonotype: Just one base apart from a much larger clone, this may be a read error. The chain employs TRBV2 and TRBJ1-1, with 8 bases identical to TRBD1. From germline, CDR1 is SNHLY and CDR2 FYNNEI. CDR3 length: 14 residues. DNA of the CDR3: TGTGCCAGCAGCGGGACAGGCTTTATGGCTGAAGCTTCCTTT. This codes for CASSGTGFMAEASF. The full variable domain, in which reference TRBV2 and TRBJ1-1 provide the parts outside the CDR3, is EPEVTQTPSHQVTQMGQEVILRCVPISNHLYFYWYRQILGQKVEFLVSFYNNEISEKSEIFDDQFSVERPDGSNFTLKIRSTKLEDSAMYFCASSGTGFMAEASFGQGTRLTVV.

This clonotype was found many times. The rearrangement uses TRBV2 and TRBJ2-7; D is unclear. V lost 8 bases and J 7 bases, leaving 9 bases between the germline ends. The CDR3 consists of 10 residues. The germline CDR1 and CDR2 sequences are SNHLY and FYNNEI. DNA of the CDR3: TGTGCCAGCCTGGGGTTGGAGCAGTACTTC. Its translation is CASLGLEQYF. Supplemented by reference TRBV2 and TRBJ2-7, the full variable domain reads EPEVTQTPSHQVTQMGQEVILRCVPISNHLYFYWYRQILGQKVEFLVSFYNNEISEKSEIFDDQFSVERPDGSNFTLKIRSTKLEDSAMYFCASLGLEQYFGPGTRLTVT.